The 13 T cell receptor beta chains in this list originate from one sample, sequenced in a study of T cell responses to AZD1222 COVID-19 vaccine. Repertoires were generated with immunoSEQ multiplex PCR, while TCRdb's copy carries only in-frame clones and drops some. The data show 120,000 to 150,000 clones, roughly 92% seen once. Sequencing was performed on peripheral blood, taken 28 days after the second AZD1222 dose. These receptors were collected from an adult who received the AZD1222 COVID-19 vaccine.

The chain is built from TRBV12-3 or TRBV12-4 and TRBJ1-2, with no clear D. Trimming shortened V by 8 bases and J by 3 bases, and 10 bases separated the two germline ends. The CDR3 spans 12 residues. CDR3 bases: TGTGCCAGCCTCAGCGAGGACTATGGCTACACCTTC. This codes for CASLSEDYGYTF.

The chain couples TRBV7-3 to TRBJ2-1; 7 bases are shared with TRBD1. Germline V lookup: CDR1 SGHTA, CDR2 FQGTGA. J was trimmed by 0 bases and V by 5 bases; bases with no gene match: 4. The CDR3 has 15 residues. CDR3 protein: CASSRTGYSYNEQFF. CDR3 in DNA: TGTGCCAGCAGCCGGACAGGTTACTCCTACAATGAGCAGTTCTTC.

This chain uses TRBV3-1 (or the pseudogene TRBV3-2) with TRBJ1-2; D remains ambiguous. Trimming removed 9 bases at V and 8 bases at J, with 10 bases between. Germline V gives CDR1 LGHDT, CDR2 YNNKEL (reference sequence). This CDR3 comprises 10 residues. CDR3 nucleotides: TGTGCCAGGACGCAGTGCGGCTACACCTTC. This codes for CARTQCGYTF.

About this clone: This sample also contains other DNA sequences that code for the same CDR3. The chain employs TRBV9 and TRBJ2-7; D gene uncertain. The CDR3 is made up of 13 amino acids. The V and J ends lost 0 bases and 4 bases respectively, with 8 bases between them. Germline lookup yields CDR1 SGDLS and CDR2 YYNGEE. DNA for the CDR3: TGTGCCAGCAGCGTAGCTCTCGGTTACGAGCAGTACTTC. The encoded protein is CASSVALGYEQYF.

In the case of this clone: Distinct nucleotide sequences in the sample also encode this CDR3. V usage is TRBV10-3 and J usage is TRBJ1-2; D gene uncertain. The CDR3 spans 13 residues. Trimming took off 6 bases at V and 2 bases at J, with 10 bases between the two ends. CDR1 and CDR2 (germline): ENHRY, SYGVKD. In DNA, the CDR3 is TGTGCCATCAGGGGAGATTCGAACTATGGCTACACCTTC. It encodes CAIRGDSNYGYTF.

The chain links TRBV5-1 to TRBJ1-1; D might be TRBD1 (5 bases). Between the trimmed V and J ends, which lost 2 bases and 2 bases, there was a span of 19 bases. Germline-derived CDR1 and CDR2 are SGHRS and YFSETQ. This CDR3 region has 17 residues. CDR3 sequence reads: CASSFYRGVEGNTEAFF. CDR3 bases: TGCGCCAGCAGCTTTTACCGGGGCGTAGAGGGAAACACTGAAGCTTTCTTT.

The chain combines TRBV19 with TRBJ1-3, with a weak D call TRBD1 (6 bases). CDR1 and CDR2 from the germline V gene are LNHDA and SQIVND (reference sequence). This CDR3 contains 15 residues. Trimming cost V 7 bases and J 2 bases, with 15 bases left between them. CDR3 sequence reads: CASTATGSTGNTIYF. The CDR3 DNA follows: TGTGCCAGTACCGCGACAGGCTCGACTGGAAACACCATATATTTT.

This clone appeared a single time. The V and J genes are TRBV28 and TRBJ1-5; 10 bases match TRBD1. Germline CDR1 MDHEN, CDR2 SYDVKM. Losses at the gene ends were 5 bases for V and 0 bases for J; bases not matched to a gene: 1. The CDR3 covers 15 residues. CDR3 in DNA: TGTGCCAGCAGTGACAGGGGGCCTAGCAATCAGCCCCAGCATTTT. Protein product: CASSDRGPSNQPQHF.

The chain carries TRBV6-1 and TRBJ1-2; D remains ambiguous. The CDR3 length is 14 residues. Germline lookup yields CDR1 MNHNS and CDR2 SASEGT. Between the trimmed V and J ends, which lost 1 base and 4 bases, there was a span of 10 bases. The CDR3 DNA sequence: TGTGCCAGCAGTGAAGGCGGCAGTATCTATGGCTACACCTTC. Its protein product is CASSEGGSIYGYTF.

The chain joins TRBV12-3 or TRBV12-4 to TRBJ2-1; no definite D call. With 5 bases removed from V and 9 bases from J, the gap between germline ends came to 14 bases. The CDR3 runs to 13 residues. The CDR3 protein is CASSPRPAGEQFF. DNA for the CDR3: TGTGCCAGCAGTCCGCGTCCTGCCGGTGAGCAGTTCTTC.

This clone is medium-sized in the sample. The genes are TRBV4-2 and TRBJ1-6; 7 bases map to TRBD1. This CDR3 contains 16 residues. Per the germline V gene, CDR1 is LGHNA and CDR2 is YNFKEQ. V was pared by 4 bases and J by 7 bases, with 10 bases of the junction left unmatched. As DNA, the CDR3 is TGTGCCAGCAGCCCTTACCACGACAGGGAAAATTCACCCCTCCACTTT. Protein sequence: CASSPYHDRENSPLHF.

This chain uses TRBV2 with TRBJ2-2; D perhaps matches TRBD1 (5 bases). Per germline, CDR1 SNHLY and CDR2 FYNNEI. V was pared by 1 base and J by 3 bases, with 12 bases between. The CDR3 length is 16 residues. CDR3 region: CASSEVSQGDTGELFF. The CDR3 bases are TGTGCCAGCAGTGAAGTCAGCCAGGGCGACACCGGGGAGCTGTTTTTT.

J is TRBJ1-2 and V is TRBV10-3, with 9 bases identical to TRBD1. The V and J ends lost 10 bases and 5 bases, in that order; junction bases with no gene match: 5. The CDR3 is made up of 12 amino acids. The germline gives CDR1 ENHRY, CDR2 SYGVKD. CDR3 amino acids: CATAGQGYGYTF. The CDR3 region has the DNA TGTGCCACCGCAGGACAGGGGTATGGCTACACCTTC.